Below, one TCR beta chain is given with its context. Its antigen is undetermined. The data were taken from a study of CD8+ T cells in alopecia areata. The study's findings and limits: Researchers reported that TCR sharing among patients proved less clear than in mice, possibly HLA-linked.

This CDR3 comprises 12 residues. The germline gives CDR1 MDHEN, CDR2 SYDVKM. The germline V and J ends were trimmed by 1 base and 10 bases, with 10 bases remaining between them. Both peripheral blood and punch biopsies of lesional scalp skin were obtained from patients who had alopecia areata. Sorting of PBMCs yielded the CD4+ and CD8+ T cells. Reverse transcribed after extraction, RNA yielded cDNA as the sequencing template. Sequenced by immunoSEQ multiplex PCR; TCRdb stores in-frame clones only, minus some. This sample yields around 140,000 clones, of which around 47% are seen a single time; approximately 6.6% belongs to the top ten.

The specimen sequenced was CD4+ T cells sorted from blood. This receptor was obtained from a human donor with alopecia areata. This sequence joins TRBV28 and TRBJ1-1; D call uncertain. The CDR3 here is CASSLLPRRAFF. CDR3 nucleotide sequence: TGTGCCAGCAGTTTATTGCCAAGGCGAGCTTTCTTT.